The 21 T cell receptor beta chains presented below share a single source sample, sequenced in a study of identical twins. TCRdb recomputed calls from the 5' RACE reads with MiXCR, one row per CDR3 protein. The data show 280,000 or so distinct CDR3 sequences, more than 6.5% seen once. These records were also assigned to another study, of yellow fever vaccine responses in identical twins.

The sequencing input was memory (CD45RO+) T cells sorted from blood. The receptor source for this set is a woman aged 18-35 years in good health.

This clonotype has only a few counts. The rearrangement links TRBV4-1 to TRBJ1-3; D gene unclear. Trimming pared 3 bases from V and 2 bases from J, leaving 14 bases between. Germline CDR1 is MGHRA and CDR2 is YSYEKL. CDR3 length: 16 amino acids. Written as DNA, the CDR3 is TGCGCCAGCAGCCAGAGGATCTCACGTCCTGGAAACACCATATATTTT. Residues: CASSQRISRPGNTIYF.

This clonotype was seen ten or more times. V and J are TRBV4-2 and TRBJ1-1, with 7 bases fitting TRBD1. J was trimmed by 0 bases and V by 4 bases; bases with no gene match: 20. The germline V gene encodes CDR1 LGHNA and CDR2 YNFKEQ. The CDR3 is made up of 20 amino acids. DNA for the CDR3: TGTGCCAGCAGCCGCGCCATGATCATGGGCAGGGGGGCTATGAACACTGAAGCTTTCTTT. This encodes CASSRAMIMGRGAMNTEAFF.

This chain connects TRBV4-2 to TRBJ2-3; TRBD2 matches 8 bases. Per the germline V gene, CDR1 is LGHNA and CDR2 is YNFKEQ. There are 16 residues in the CDR3. V lost 0 bases, J lost 4 bases, and 6 bases stayed unmatched. The CDR3 nucleotides are TGTGCCAGCAGCCAAGATTCGGGGGGGGGTCCAGATACGCAGTATTTT. Translated, it gives CASSQDSGGGPDTQYF.

The table lists this clonotype with a few counts. The chain links TRBV5-1 to TRBJ2-2; TRBD2 agrees at 13 bases. The CDR3 has 17 residues. CDR1 SGHRS and CDR2 YFSETQ come from the germline V gene. Losses at the gene ends were 2 bases for V and 4 bases for J; bases not matched to a gene: 5. For the CDR3, the DNA is TGCGCCAGCAGCTTTGCCGGGACTAGCGGGGCCACCGGGGAGCTGTTTTTT. It encodes CASSFAGTSGATGELFF.

The chain employs TRBV6-1 and TRBJ1-6, with 10 bases fitting TRBD1. Germline V gene sequence: CDR1 MNHNS, CDR2 SASEGT. The CDR3 is 17 residues long. J was trimmed by 5 bases and V by 7 bases; bases with no gene match: 11. CDR3 in DNA: TGTGCCAGCATTGACCCGACCGGACAGGGGGATAATTCACCCCTCCACTTT. This gives the protein CASIDPTGQGDNSPLHF.

This clonotype was seen repeatedly, ten times or more. V gene TRBV7-9 combines with J gene TRBJ1-5; no clear D gene. The V end lost 5 bases, the J end lost 2 bases, and 10 bases lay between the germline ends. CDR1 is SEHNR and CDR2 is FQNEAQ in the germline V gene (reference sequence). This CDR3 spans 14 amino acids. The CDR3: CASSPIDGNQPQHF. CDR3 DNA sequence: TGTGCCAGCAGCCCCATCGACGGCAATCAGCCCCAGCATTTT. The entire variable domain, with the rest obtained from reference TRBV7-9 and TRBJ1-5, is as follows: DTGVSQNPRHKITKRGQNVTFRCDPISEHNRLYWYRQTLGQGPEFLTYFQNEAQLEKSRLLSDRFSAERPKGSFSTLEIQRTEQGDSAMYLCASSPIDGNQPQHFGDGTRLSIL.

This clonotype has at least ten counts. The chain employs TRBV20-1 and TRBJ2-5, with 8 bases lining up with TRBD1. The germline gives CDR1 DFQATT, CDR2 SNEGSKA (reference sequence). This CDR3 contains 13 residues. The junction had 7 bases not matched to a gene; V was cut back by 5 bases and J by 5 bases. CDR3: CSAWTGLEETQYF. CDR3 in DNA: TGCAGTGCTTGGACAGGGTTAGAGGAGACCCAGTACTTC.

The rearrangement uses TRBV10-3 and TRBJ2-1; TRBD2 matches 14 bases. Germline-derived CDR1 and CDR2 are ENHRY and SYGVKD. V shed 10 bases and J 2 bases; nucleotides not matched to a gene: 13. The CDR3 spans 18 residues. CDR3 protein: CATRLAGGPIVPYNEQFF. CDR3 nucleotides: TGTGCCACCCGACTAGCGGGAGGGCCGATTGTCCCCTACAATGAGCAGTTCTTC.

This chain connects TRBV27 to TRBJ2-5; D is undetermined. The CDR3 runs 16 residues. Germline V gives CDR1 MNHEY, CDR2 SMNVEV (reference sequence). V dropped 3 bases and J dropped 2 bases, with 16 bases sitting between them. The CDR3 sequence: CASSFLHPALQETQYF. The CDR3 region has the DNA TGTGCCAGCAGTTTTCTGCATCCCGCTCTACAAGAGACCCAGTACTTC.

The chain recombines TRBV10-3 with TRBJ2-1; D is unclear. The V and J ends lost 2 bases and 8 bases respectively, with 16 bases between them. The CDR3 covers 15 residues. Germline CDR1 ENHRY, CDR2 SYGVKD. Here the CDR3 reads CAISEPLEVGDEQFF. The DNA of the CDR3 is TGTGCCATCAGTGAGCCCCTAGAAGTCGGCGATGAGCAGTTCTTC.

This clonotype appeared many times. The chain combines TRBV20-1 with TRBJ2-1, with 9 bases fitting TRBD2. V shed 3 bases and J 3 bases; nucleotides not matched to a gene: 12. The CDR3 has 17 residues. Per germline, CDR1 DFQATT and CDR2 SNEGSKA (reference sequence). CDR3 bases: TGCAGTGCTAGTGGGACCGGGTCTAGCGGGGTCTACAATGAGCAGTTCTTC. Amino acids: CSASGTGSSGVYNEQFF.

This clonotype was observed a handful of times. V is TRBV7-9 and J is TRBJ2-3; 7 positions match TRBD2. With 3 bases clipped from V and 0 bases from J, the junction kept 6 bases outside the gene matches. From germline, CDR1 is SEHNR and CDR2 FQNEAQ (reference sequence). The CDR3 has 16 residues. CDR3 sequence reads: CASSFRLAASTDTQYF. The DNA for the CDR3 is TGTGCCAGCAGCTTTAGGCTAGCGGCCAGCACAGATACGCAGTATTTT.

This clonotype was counted a few times. V usage is TRBV7-3 and J usage is TRBJ2-2; D not resolved. Trimming took off 2 bases at V and 6 bases at J, with 10 bases between the two ends. This CDR3 spans 14 amino acids. Germline V gives CDR1 SGHTA, CDR2 FQGTGA. The CDR3 reads CASSLLGSAGELFF. CDR3 nucleotides: TGTGCCAGCAGCTTACTGGGCTCCGCCGGGGAGCTGTTTTTT.

This clonotype was seen a few times. The chain employs TRBV4-1 and TRBJ2-3; D possibly corresponds to TRBD2 (6 bases). CDR1 and CDR2 from the germline V gene are MGHRA and YSYEKL. V lost 1 base, J lost 1 base, and 12 bases lay in between. The CDR3 has 16 amino acids. CDR3 loop: CASSQVPGVGTDTQYF. For the CDR3, the DNA is TGCGCCAGCAGCCAAGTCCCGGGAGTTGGCACAGATACGCAGTATTTT.

Points on this clonotype: This may arise from a read error, as a much more abundant clone is one base away. The rearrangement uses TRBV4-1 and TRBJ2-1, with TRBD2 matching over 7 bases. The CDR3 covers 15 residues. Germline V gene data show CDR1 as MGHRA and CDR2 as YSYEKL. The CDR3 DNA reads TGCGCCTGCAGCCAAGGGGCTAGCGGCCACAATGAGCAGTTCTTC. Translating it yields CACSQGASGHNEQFF.

V is TRBV29-1 and J is TRBJ2-5; 14 bases line up with TRBD2. Losses at the gene ends were 7 bases for V and 5 bases for J; bases not matched to a gene: 6. Germline CDR1 is SQVTM and CDR2 is ANQGSEA. This CDR3 contains 14 residues. The CDR3 here is CSGGLAGAGETQYF. CDR3 nucleotide sequence: TGCAGCGGGGGACTAGCGGGGGCAGGGGAGACCCAGTACTTC. The full variable domain, its missing parts supplied by reference TRBV29-1 and TRBJ2-5, is SAVISQKPSRDICQRGTSLTIQCQVDSQVTMMFWYRQQPGQSLTLIATANQGSEATYESGFVIDKFPISRPNLTFSTLTVSNMSPEDSSIYLCSGGLAGAGETQYFGPGTRLLVL.

A few counts support this clonotype. The chain combines TRBV7-6 with TRBJ2-1; TRBD2 matches 13 bases. The CDR3 sequence is 19 residues long. V gave up 1 base and J gave up 2 bases; unmatched junction bases: 8. The germline V gene has CDR1 SGHVS and CDR2 FNYEAQ. The CDR3 loop is CASSLGRTSGRGTYNEQFF. The CDR3 DNA reads as TGTGCCAGCAGCTTAGGACGGACTAGCGGGAGAGGTACCTACAATGAGCAGTTCTTC.

The chain is built from TRBV14 and TRBJ2-7; TRBD2 might be the D (6 bases). The germline gives CDR1 SGHDN, CDR2 FVKESK. This CDR3 spans 14 amino acids. V lost 1 base to trimming and J lost 3 bases, with 10 bases between them. The CDR3 sequence: CASSQGLGLYEQYF. CDR3 bases: TGTGCCAGCAGCCAAGGACTAGGTCTCTACGAGCAGTACTTC.

This clonotype was counted between two and nine times. V gene TRBV7-9 combines with J gene TRBJ2-3, with 10 positions matching TRBD2. Germline CDR1 reads SEHNR; CDR2 reads FQNEAQ (reference sequence). The CDR3 has 16 residues. With 3 bases clipped from V and 3 bases from J, the junction kept 6 bases outside the gene matches. The CDR3 sequence: CASSFTLAGSTDTQYF. CDR3 bases: TGTGCCAGCAGCTTTACACTAGCGGGGAGTACAGATACGCAGTATTTT. The whole variable domain, filled in from reference TRBV7-9 and TRBJ2-3, reads DTGVSQNPRHKITKRGQNVTFRCDPISEHNRLYWYRQTLGQGPEFLTYFQNEAQLEKSRLLSDRFSAERPKGSFSTLEIQRTEQGDSAMYLCASSFTLAGSTDTQYFGPGTRLTVL.

This clonotype showed up many times. The gene calls are TRBV20-1 and TRBJ2-1; D is undetermined. Germline-derived CDR1 and CDR2 are DFQATT and SNEGSKA (reference sequence). V was clipped by 6 bases and J by 5 bases, with 11 bases between them. There are 12 residues in the CDR3. The CDR3 here is CSAPSKNNEQFF. In DNA, the CDR3 is TGCAGTGCGCCATCAAAAAACAATGAGCAGTTCTTC.

V usage is TRBV12-3 or TRBV12-4 and J usage is TRBJ1-1; 7 bases fit TRBD1. The junction had 4 bases not matched to a gene; V was cut back by 5 bases and J by 1 base. The CDR3 has 14 residues. Here the CDR3 DNA reads TGTGCCAGCAGTAACGGACAGGAGAACACTGAAGCTTTCTTT. The encoded protein is CASSNGQENTEAFF.